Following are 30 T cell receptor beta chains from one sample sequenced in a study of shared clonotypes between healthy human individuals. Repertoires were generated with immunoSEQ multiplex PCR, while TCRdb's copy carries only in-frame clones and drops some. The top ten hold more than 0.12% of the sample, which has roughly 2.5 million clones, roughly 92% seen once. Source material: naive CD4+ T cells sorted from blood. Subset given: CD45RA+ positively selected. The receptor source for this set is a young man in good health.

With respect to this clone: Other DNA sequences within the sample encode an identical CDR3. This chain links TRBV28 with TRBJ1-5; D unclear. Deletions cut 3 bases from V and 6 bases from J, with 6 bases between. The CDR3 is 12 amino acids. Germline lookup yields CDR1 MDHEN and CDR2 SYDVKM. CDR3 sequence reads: CASSLGAQPQHF. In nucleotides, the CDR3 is TGTGCCAGCAGTTTGGGCGCTCAGCCCCAGCATTTT.

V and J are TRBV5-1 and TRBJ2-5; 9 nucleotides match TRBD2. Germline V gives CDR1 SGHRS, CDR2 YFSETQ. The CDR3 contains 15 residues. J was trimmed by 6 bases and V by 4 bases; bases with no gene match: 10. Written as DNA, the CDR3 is TGCGCCAGCAGCCCGCGGGCTAGCGGGGAAAAGACCCAGTACTTC. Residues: CASSPRASGEKTQYF.

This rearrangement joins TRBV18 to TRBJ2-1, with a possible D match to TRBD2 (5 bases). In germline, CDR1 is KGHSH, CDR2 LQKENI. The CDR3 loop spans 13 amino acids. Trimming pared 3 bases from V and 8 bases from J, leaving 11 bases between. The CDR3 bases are TGTGCCAGCTCACCGCCCGGGATCGATGAGCAGTTCTTC. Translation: CASSPPGIDEQFF.

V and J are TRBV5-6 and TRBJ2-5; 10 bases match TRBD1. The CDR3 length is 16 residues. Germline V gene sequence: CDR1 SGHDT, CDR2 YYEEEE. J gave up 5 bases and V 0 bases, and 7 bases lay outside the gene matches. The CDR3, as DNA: TGTGCCAGCAGCTTGGAGGGACAGGGGAGTTGGGAGACCCAGTACTTC. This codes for CASSLEGQGSWETQYF.

In DNA form, the CDR3 reads TGTGCCATCAGTAAAGAAGCCGGGAGCTCCTATAATTCACCCCTCCACTTT. Translating gives CAISKEAGSSYNSPLHF. The V call is TRBV10-3, the J call TRBJ1-6; D is ambiguous. Trimming stripped 5 bases from V and 0 bases from J, with 14 bases between. Germline values: CDR1 ENHRY, CDR2 SYGVKD. The CDR3 length is 17 residues.

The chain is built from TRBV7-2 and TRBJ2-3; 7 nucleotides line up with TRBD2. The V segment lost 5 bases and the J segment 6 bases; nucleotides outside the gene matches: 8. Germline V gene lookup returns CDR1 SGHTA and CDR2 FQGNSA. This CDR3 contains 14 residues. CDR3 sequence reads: CASSGRLAADTQYF. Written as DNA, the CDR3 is TGTGCCAGCAGCGGCAGACTAGCAGCCGATACGCAGTATTTT.

The CDR3 coding sequence is TGTGCCAGCACCGCACAGGGGGCGCAAGGAAACACCATATATTTT. As protein: CASTAQGAQGNTIYF. The gene calls are TRBV7-2 and TRBJ1-3; 9 bases line up with TRBD1. Unmatched junction bases numbered 8, after V lost 7 bases and J lost 4 bases. This CDR3 is 15 amino acids long. Germline CDR1 reads SGHTA; CDR2 reads FQGNSA.

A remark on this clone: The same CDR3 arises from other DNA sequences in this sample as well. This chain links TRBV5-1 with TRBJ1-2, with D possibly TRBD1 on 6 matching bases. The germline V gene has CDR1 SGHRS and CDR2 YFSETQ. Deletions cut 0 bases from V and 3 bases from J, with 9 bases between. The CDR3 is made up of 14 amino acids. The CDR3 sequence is CASSLAPGDYGYTF. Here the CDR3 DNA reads TGCGCCAGCAGCTTGGCCCCAGGGGACTATGGCTACACCTTC.

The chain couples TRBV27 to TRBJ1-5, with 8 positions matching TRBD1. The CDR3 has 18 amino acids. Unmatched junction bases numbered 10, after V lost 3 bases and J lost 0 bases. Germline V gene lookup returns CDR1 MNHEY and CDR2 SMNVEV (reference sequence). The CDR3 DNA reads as TGTGCCAGCAGTTTGAAGGGTCCAGGGGGCCTTAGCAATCAGCCCCAGCATTTT. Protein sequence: CASSLKGPGGLSNQPQHF.

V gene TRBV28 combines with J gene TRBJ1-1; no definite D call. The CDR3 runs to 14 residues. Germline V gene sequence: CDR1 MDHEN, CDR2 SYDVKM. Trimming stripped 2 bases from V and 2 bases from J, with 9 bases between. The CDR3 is CASSLLTPNTEAFF. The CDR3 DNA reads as TGTGCCAGCAGTTTACTCACCCCTAACACTGAAGCTTTCTTT.

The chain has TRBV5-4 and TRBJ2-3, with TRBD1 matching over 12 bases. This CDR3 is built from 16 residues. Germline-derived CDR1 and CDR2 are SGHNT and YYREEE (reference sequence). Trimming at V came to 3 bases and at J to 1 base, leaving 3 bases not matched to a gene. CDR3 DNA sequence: TGTGCCAGCAGCTGGGGACAGGGGGCCGGCACAGATACGCAGTATTTT. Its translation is CASSWGQGAGTDTQYF.

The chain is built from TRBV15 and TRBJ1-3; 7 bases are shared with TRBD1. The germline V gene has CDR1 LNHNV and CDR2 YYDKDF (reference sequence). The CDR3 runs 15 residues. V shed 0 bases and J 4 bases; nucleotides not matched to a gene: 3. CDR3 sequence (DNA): TGTGCCACCAGCAGAGACACAGGGGTAGGAAACACCATATATTTT. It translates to CATSRDTGVGNTIYF.

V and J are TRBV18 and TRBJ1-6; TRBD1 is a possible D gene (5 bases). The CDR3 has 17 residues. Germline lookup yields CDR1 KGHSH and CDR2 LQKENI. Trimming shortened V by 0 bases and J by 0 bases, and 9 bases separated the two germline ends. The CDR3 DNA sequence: TGTGCCAGCTCACCACCCACAGGACCCTCCTATAATTCACCCCTCCACTTT. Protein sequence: CASSPPTGPSYNSPLHF.

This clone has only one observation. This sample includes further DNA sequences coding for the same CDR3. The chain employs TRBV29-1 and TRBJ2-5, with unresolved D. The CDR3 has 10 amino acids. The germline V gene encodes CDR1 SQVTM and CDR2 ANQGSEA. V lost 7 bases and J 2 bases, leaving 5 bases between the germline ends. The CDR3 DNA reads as TGCAGCGGGCTACAAGAGACCCAGTACTTC. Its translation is CSGLQETQYF.

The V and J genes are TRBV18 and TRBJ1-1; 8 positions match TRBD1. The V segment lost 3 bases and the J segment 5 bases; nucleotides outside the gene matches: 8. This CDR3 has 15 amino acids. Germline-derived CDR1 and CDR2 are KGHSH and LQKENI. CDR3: CASSPGGTGGTEAFF. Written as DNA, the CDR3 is TGTGCCAGCTCACCGGGGGGGACAGGTGGGACTGAAGCTTTCTTT.

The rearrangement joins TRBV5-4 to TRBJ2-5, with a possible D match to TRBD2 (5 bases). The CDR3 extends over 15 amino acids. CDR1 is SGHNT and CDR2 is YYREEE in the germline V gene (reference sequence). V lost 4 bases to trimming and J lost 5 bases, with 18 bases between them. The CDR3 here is CASSPKTLRGETQYF. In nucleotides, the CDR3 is TGTGCCAGCAGCCCTAAAACGCTCCGGGGTGAGACCCAGTACTTC.

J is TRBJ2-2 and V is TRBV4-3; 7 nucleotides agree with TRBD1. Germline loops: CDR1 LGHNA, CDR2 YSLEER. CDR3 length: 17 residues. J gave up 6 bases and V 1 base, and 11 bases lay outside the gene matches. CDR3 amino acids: CASSQVRGGALSGELFF. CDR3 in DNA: TGCGCCAGCAGCCAAGTTCGAGGGGGCGCTTTGTCCGGGGAGCTGTTTTTT.

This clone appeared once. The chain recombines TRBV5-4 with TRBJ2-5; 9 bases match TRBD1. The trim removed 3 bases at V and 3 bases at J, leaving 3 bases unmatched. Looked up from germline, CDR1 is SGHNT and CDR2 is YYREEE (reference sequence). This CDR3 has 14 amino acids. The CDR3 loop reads CASSSRDREETQYF. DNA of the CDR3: TGTGCCAGCAGCTCCCGGGACAGGGAAGAGACCCAGTACTTC.

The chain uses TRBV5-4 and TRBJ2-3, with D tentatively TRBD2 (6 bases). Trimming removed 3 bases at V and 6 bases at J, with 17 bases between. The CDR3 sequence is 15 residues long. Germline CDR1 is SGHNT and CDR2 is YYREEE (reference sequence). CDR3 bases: TGTGCCAGCAGCTGGGCATTCGAGAGCGGGGATACGCAGTATTTT. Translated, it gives CASSWAFESGDTQYF.

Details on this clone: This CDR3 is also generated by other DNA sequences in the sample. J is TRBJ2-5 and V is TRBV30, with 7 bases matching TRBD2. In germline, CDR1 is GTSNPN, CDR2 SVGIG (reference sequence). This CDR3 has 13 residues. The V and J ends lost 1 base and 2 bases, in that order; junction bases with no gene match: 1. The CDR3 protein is CAWSGGRQETQYF. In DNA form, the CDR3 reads TGTGCCTGGAGTGGCGGGAGACAAGAGACCCAGTACTTC.

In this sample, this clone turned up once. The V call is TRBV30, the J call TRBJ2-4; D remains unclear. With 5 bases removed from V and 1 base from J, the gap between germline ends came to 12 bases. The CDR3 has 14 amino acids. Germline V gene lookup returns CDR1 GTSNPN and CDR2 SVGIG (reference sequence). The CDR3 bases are TGTGCCTGGTCCCTTTCAGCGGCCAAAAACATTCAGTACTTC. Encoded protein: CAWSLSAAKNIQYF.

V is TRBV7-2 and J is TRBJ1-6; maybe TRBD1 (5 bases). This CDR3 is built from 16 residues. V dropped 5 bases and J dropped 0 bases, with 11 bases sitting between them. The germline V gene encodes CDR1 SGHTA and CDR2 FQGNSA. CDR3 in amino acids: CASSPTAGSYNSPLHF. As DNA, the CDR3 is TGTGCCAGCAGCCCGACAGCTGGCTCCTATAATTCACCCCTCCACTTT.

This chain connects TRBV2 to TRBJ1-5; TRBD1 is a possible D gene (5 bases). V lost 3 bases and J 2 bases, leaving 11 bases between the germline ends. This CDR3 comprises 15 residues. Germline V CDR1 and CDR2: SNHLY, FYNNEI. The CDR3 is CASSDKGSGNQPQHF. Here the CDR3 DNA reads TGTGCCAGCAGTGATAAGGGGTCTGGCAATCAGCCCCAGCATTTT.

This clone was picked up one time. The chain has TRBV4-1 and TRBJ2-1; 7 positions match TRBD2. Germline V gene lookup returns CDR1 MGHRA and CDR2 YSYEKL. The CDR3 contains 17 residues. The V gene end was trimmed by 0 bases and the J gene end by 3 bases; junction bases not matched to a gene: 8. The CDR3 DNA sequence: TGCGCCAGCAGCCAAGAATTTGGAGCTAGCGGCTACAATGAGCAGTTCTTC. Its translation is CASSQEFGASGYNEQFF.

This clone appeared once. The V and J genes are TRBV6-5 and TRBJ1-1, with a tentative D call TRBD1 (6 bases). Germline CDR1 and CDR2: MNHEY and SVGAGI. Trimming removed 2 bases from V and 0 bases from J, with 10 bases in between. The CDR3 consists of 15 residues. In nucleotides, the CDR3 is TGTGCCAGCAGTTACGGGGGGCAAATGAACACTGAAGCTTTCTTT. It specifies CASSYGGQMNTEAFF.

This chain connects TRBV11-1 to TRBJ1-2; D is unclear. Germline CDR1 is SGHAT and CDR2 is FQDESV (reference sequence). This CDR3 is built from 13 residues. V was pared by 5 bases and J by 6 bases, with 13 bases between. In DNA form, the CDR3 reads TGTGCCAGCAGCCCGCGGGGTGCGGATGGCTACACCTTC. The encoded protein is CASSPRGADGYTF.

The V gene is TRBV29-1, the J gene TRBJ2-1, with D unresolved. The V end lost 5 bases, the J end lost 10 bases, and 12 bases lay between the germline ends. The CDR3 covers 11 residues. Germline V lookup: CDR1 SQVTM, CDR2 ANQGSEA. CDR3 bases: TGCAGCGTTCAAGGAGTGACCGAGCAGTTCTTC. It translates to CSVQGVTEQFF.

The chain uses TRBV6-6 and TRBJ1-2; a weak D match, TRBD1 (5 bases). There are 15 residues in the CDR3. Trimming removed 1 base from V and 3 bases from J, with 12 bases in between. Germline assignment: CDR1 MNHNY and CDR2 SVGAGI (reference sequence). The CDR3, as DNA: TGTGCCAGCAGTTACTTCGGGGGTCAGGACTATGGCTACACCTTC. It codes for CASSYFGGQDYGYTF.

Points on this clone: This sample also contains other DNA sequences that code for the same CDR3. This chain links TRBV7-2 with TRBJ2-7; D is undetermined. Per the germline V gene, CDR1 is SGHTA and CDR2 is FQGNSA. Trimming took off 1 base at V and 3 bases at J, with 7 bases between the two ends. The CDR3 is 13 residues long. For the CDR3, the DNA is TGTGCCAGCAGCTTAGTTTCGGGCTACGAGCAGTACTTC. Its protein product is CASSLVSGYEQYF. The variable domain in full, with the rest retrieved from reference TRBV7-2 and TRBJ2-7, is GAGVSQSPSNKVTEKGKDVELRCDPISGHTALYWYRQSLGQGLEFLIYFQGNSAPDKSGLPSDRFSAERTGGSVSTLTIQRTQQEDSAVYLCASSLVSGYEQYFGPGTRLTVT.

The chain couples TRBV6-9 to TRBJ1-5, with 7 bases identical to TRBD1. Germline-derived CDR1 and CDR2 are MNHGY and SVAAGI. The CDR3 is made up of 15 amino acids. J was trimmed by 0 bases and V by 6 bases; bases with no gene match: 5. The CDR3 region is CASREGQNSNQPQHF. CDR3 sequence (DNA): TGTGCCAGCAGAGAGGGACAGAATAGCAATCAGCCCCAGCATTTT.